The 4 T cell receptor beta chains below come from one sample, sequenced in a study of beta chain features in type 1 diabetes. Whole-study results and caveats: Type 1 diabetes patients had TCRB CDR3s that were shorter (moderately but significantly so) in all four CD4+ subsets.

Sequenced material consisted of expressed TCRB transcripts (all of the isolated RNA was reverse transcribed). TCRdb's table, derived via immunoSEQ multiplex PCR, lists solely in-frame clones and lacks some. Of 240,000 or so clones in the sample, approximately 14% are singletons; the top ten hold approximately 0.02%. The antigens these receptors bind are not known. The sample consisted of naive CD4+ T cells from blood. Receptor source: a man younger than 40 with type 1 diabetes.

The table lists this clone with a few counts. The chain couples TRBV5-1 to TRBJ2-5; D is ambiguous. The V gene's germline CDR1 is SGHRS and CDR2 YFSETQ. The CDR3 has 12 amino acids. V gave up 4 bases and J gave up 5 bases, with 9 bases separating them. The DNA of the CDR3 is TGCGCCAGCAGCGCCTCACTGGAGACCCAGTACTTC. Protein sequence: CASSASLETQYF.

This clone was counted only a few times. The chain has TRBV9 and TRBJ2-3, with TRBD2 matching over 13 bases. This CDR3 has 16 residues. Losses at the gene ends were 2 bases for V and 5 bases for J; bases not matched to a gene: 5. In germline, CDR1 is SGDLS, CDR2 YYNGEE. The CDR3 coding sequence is TGTGCCAGCAGCGTCGGGACTAGCGGGGCTCTAGATACGCAGTATTTT. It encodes CASSVGTSGALDTQYF.

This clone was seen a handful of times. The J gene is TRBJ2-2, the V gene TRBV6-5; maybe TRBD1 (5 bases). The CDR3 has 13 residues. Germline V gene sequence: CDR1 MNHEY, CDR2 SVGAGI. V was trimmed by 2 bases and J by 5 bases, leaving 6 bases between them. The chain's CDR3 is CASSYAGTGELFF. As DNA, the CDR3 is TGTGCCAGCAGTTACGCAGGGACCGGGGAGCTGTTTTTT.

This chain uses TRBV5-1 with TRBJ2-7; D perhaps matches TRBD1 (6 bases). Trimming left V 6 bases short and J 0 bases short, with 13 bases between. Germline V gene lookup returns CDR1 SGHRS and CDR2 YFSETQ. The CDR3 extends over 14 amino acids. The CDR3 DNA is TGCGCCAGCACTGCGCAGGGGTACTCCTACGAGCAGTACTTC. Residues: CASTAQGYSYEQYF.